This is a list of T cell receptor beta chains from one sample in a study of technical replicates of blood from a handful of donors. The repertoire was sequenced with immunoSEQ multiplex PCR; TCRdb's copy has only in-frame clones and lacks some. This table holds tens of thousands of clones, 80% to 95% found once. The specimen was T cells isolated from PBMCs. These receptors all stem from a human donor in good health. Some clones in this sample may be carry-over from other donors' samples. CDR3s include the opening cysteine and the closing phenylalanine or tryptophan. A D gene is named only where the DNA matches it firmly. A clone size is listed for some rows: how often the clone was seen (once, few, many), or a class if it is expanded.

V gene	clone size	D gene	J gene	CDR3 DNA	CDR3 protein
TRBV7-3	NA	TRBD2	TRBJ2-3	TGTGCCAGCAGCTTAGGTCTAGCGGGAGGGGCAGATACGCAGTATTTT	CASSLGLAGGADTQYF
TRBV5-1	NA	NA	TRBJ2-5	TGCGCCAGCAGCTTGGACCCCACAGGAGAGACCCAGTACTTC	CASSLDPTGETQYF
TRBV11-2	NA	NA	TRBJ1-2	TGTGCCAGCAGCTTAGAGGGAGGACTGGATGGCTACACCTTC	CASSLEGGLDGYTF
TRBV21-1	few	NA	TRBJ1-1	TGTGCCAGCAGCAAATCCCCAGGCATGAACACTGAAGCTTTCTTT	CASSKSPGMNTEAFF
TRBV11-2	NA	TRBD2	TRBJ2-1	TGTGCCAGCAGCCCTCGGGGTAGCGGGAGTTATAATAATGAGCAGTTCTTC	CASSPRGSGSYNNEQFF
TRBV6-1	NA	NA	TRBJ2-7	TGTGCCACAGGGGGGACCCTAGACTACGAGCAGTACTTC	CATGGTLDYEQYF
TRBV6-1	NA	TRBD1	TRBJ2-5	TGTGCCAGCAGATCGACAGGGGCCTTCCAAGAGACCCAGTACTTC	CASRSTGAFQETQYF
TRBV11-2	NA	NA	TRBJ2-1	TGTGCCAGCAGCTTACTAGCGAATGCAAACAATGAGCAGTTCTTC	CASSLLANANNEQFF
TRBV4-1	NA	TRBD2	TRBJ2-7	TGCGCCAGCAGCTTTAGCGGGATAGGGTACGAGCAGTACTTC	CASSFSGIGYEQYF
TRBV9	NA	NA	TRBJ1-3	TGTGCCAGCAGCGTAGGAGAAATTGCTGGAAACACCATATATTTT	CASSVGEIAGNTIYF
TRBV28	NA	TRBD1	TRBJ2-5	TGTGCCAGCAGATCCGGACAGGGGGAGACCCAGTACTTC	CASRSGQGETQYF
TRBV27	once	TRBD1	TRBJ2-5	TGTGCCAGCAGTTTGGACAGGGCAGAGACCCAGTACTTC	CASSLDRAETQYF
TRBV9	once	TRBD1	TRBJ1-3	TGTGCCAGCAGCTCGACAGGGTCTGGAAACACCATATATTTT	CASSSTGSGNTIYF
TRBV9	NA	NA	TRBJ2-7	TGTGCCAGCAGCGCCTCACACGAGTTTAGCGTCTACGAGCAGTACTTC	CASSASHEFSVYEQYF
TRBV6-6	NA	TRBD2	TRBJ2-1	TGTGCCAGCAGCCATAAGCGGGAGTTAAACAATGAGCAGTTCTTC	CASSHKRELNNEQFF
TRBV5-1	NA	TRBD1	TRBJ2-1	TGCGCCAGCACCTTAGGGGGCTTCTCCTACAATGAGCAGTTCTTC	CASTLGGFSYNEQFF
TRBV10-3	once	TRBD2	TRBJ2-1	TGTGCCATCAAAAAGACTAGCGGGAGATTGGATGAGCAGTTCTTC	CAIKKTSGRLDEQFF
TRBV4-2	NA	TRBD1	TRBJ1-2	TGTGCCAGCAGCCGGGGGACAGGGTACTACACCTTC	CASSRGTGYYTF
TRBV7-3	NA	TRBD1	TRBJ2-3	TGTGCCAGCAGCTTAGGGACAGGGAGCACAGATACGCAGTATTTT	CASSLGTGSTDTQYF
TRBV27	NA	TRBD2	TRBJ2-2	TGTGCCAGCAGTCATCTAGCGGGGTCTAACACCGGGGAGCTGTTTTTT	CASSHLAGSNTGELFF
TRBV19	NA	TRBD1	TRBJ2-7	TGTGCCAGTAGTTTCTCGACAGGGCAAGCCTACGAGCAGTACTTC	CASSFSTGQAYEQYF
TRBV25-1	NA	NA	TRBJ1-2	TGTGCCAGCAGTGAAAATTCATATGGCTACACCTTC	CASSENSYGYTF
TRBV11-1	NA	TRBD2	TRBJ2-4	TGTGCCAGCAGCCCCCCTAGCGGGAATTACATTCAGTACTTC	CASSPPSGNYIQYF
TRBV29-1	NA	NA	TRBJ1-5	TGCAGCGTTGAAGAACGGGGGGATAGCAATCAGCCCCAGCATTTT	CSVEERGDSNQPQHF
TRBV7-8	once	NA	TRBJ1-2	TGTGCCAGCAGCCCCGACAGTCCCGCAATGGTAACCTTC	CASSPDSPAMVTF
TRBV19	NA	TRBD1	TRBJ1-5	TGTGCCAGTAGTATGGGGACAGCTAGCAATCAGCCCCAGCATTTT	CASSMGTASNQPQHF
TRBV28	NA	NA	TRBJ2-7	TGTGCCAGCAGTTCCCACTACGAGCAGTACTTC	CASSSHYEQYF
TRBV15	NA	TRBD1	TRBJ2-3	TGTGCCACCAGCAGACAGGGGGCCACAGATACGCAGTATTTT	CATSRQGATDTQYF
TRBV7-2	NA	TRBD1	TRBJ1-1	TGTGCCAGCAGCTTGGGGACAGGGTTTCCTGAAGCTTTCTTT	CASSLGTGFPEAFF
TRBV2	NA	TRBD1	TRBJ2-1	TGTGCCAGCAGCTTCGACAGGGGTAGGGATGAGCAGTTCTTC	CASSFDRGRDEQFF
TRBV6-5	NA	TRBD1	TRBJ2-7	TGTGCCAGCAGTCGGACAGGGGGCACTGGGCACGAGCAGTACTTC	CASSRTGGTGHEQYF
TRBV7-9	NA	NA	TRBJ1-1	TGTGCCAGCAGCTTAAGTCGCCCGGGCACTGAAGCTTTCTTT	CASSLSRPGTEAFF